Each of the 21 T cell receptor beta chains below was sequenced from the same sample in a study of human versus mouse CDR3 diversity and MHC coevolution. Only in-frame clones appear in the TCRdb table, and some are missing; sequencing was by immunoSEQ multiplex PCR. The repertoire consists of about 60,000 clones, with 85% to 95% occurring once and the leading ten covering approximately 17%. Material for sequencing was naive CD4+ T cells from blood. As to subset: CD45RO-negative CD62L-positive naive CD4 T cells. These receptors originate from a person in their 60s in good health.

The chain has TRBV6-1 and TRBJ2-7; 7 bases align to TRBD2. The CDR3 contains 17 residues. Germline-derived CDR1 and CDR2 are MNHNS and SASEGT. The trim removed 1 base at V and 2 bases at J, leaving 11 bases unmatched. The CDR3 spells CASSEGYRAGAAYEQYF. CDR3 bases: TGTGCCAGCAGTGAAGGGTATAGGGCGGGAGCCGCCTACGAGCAGTACTTC.

This clone came up once. The V gene is TRBV7-8, the J gene TRBJ1-1, with a tentative D call TRBD1 (5 bases). Looked up from germline, CDR1 is SGHVS and CDR2 is FQNEAQ. The CDR3 contains 14 residues. V was cut by 5 bases and J by 1 base, with 11 bases left in between. The CDR3: CASSLDRPNTEAFF. CDR3 nucleotide sequence: TGTGCCAGCAGCCTTGACAGACCGAACACTGAAGCTTTCTTT.

This chain links TRBV11-2 with TRBJ2-3; 12 nucleotides match TRBD2. The V and J ends lost 4 bases and 14 bases, in that order; junction bases with no gene match: 10. The germline gives CDR1 SGHAT, CDR2 FQNNGV. The CDR3 spans 14 residues. This CDR3 is CASSSGTSGWDRYF. Written as DNA, the CDR3 is TGTGCCAGCAGCTCCGGGACTAGCGGGTGGGATAGGTATTTT.

The rearrangement joins TRBV11-2 to TRBJ2-1; possible D gene TRBD2, 5 bases. Germline CDR1 SGHAT, CDR2 FQNNGV. The ends were cut back, 5 bases at V and 10 bases at J, with 18 bases in the middle. This CDR3 is 14 amino acids long. In DNA, the CDR3 is TGTGCCAGCAGCCCGCGGTCTAGCCTCATGGAGCAGTTCTTC. Its protein product is CASSPRSSLMEQFF.

The genes are TRBV7-9 and TRBJ2-7, with 14 bases identical to TRBD2. CDR3 size: 14 residues. Germline-derived CDR1 and CDR2 are SEHNR and FQNEAQ (reference sequence). V gave up 4 bases and J gave up 9 bases; unmatched junction bases: 5. As DNA, the CDR3 is TGTGCCAGCAGCTCAGGGACTAGCGGGAGTCGGCAGTACTTC. It translates to CASSSGTSGSRQYF.

The chain links TRBV5-1 to TRBJ2-5, with 9 bases matching TRBD2. Judging by the DNA end, TRBJ2-7 fits better; the J call may be wrong. The CDR3 spans 15 residues. CDR1 and CDR2 (germline): SGHRS, YFSETQ. As DNA, the CDR3 is TGCGCCAGCAGCCAAGCGGGGGGCAGTCCCTACGAGCAGTACTTC. Its translation: CASSQAGGSPYEQYF.

The genes are TRBV5-8 and TRBJ1-6; 10 positions agree with TRBD1. The CDR3 covers 15 residues. Germline lookup yields CDR1 SGHTS and CDR2 YDEGEE. V was pared by 0 bases and J by 12 bases, with 6 bases of the junction left unmatched. CDR3 residues: CASSLEGQGSIPLHF. The CDR3 DNA reads as TGTGCCAGCAGCTTGGAGGGACAGGGGAGCATACCCCTCCACTTT.

The gene calls are TRBV9 and TRBJ1-2; 8 bases are shared with TRBD1. CDR1 SGDLS and CDR2 YYNGEE come from the germline V gene. The junction had 8 bases not matched to a gene; V was cut back by 3 bases and J by 4 bases. This CDR3 has 15 amino acids. The chain's CDR3 is CASSEPGTGGYGYTF. The CDR3 nucleotides are TGTGCCAGCAGCGAACCCGGGACAGGCGGCTATGGCTACACCTTC.

The chain couples TRBV21-1 to TRBJ2-3; TRBD2 is the table's D call, not checked against the DNA. TRBV21-1 represents a pseudogene. The CDR3 sequence is 15 residues long. CDR3 nucleotides: TGTGCCATCCCAGTACCGGCGGGGGGCACAGATACGCAGTATTTT. It specifies CAIPVPAGGTDTQYF.

The chain couples TRBV6-1 to TRBJ2-1, with D possibly being TRBD2 (5 bases). The V end lost 6 bases, the J end lost 8 bases, and 11 bases lay between the germline ends. This CDR3 has 12 amino acids. Per germline, CDR1 MNHNS and CDR2 SASEGT. CDR3 region: CASSATRYEQFF. The CDR3 DNA reads TGTGCCAGCAGCGCTACTAGATATGAGCAGTTCTTC.

As DNA, the CDR3 is TGTGCCAGCCGCAGAGGGACAGGACGCACAGATACGCAGTATTTT. Amino acid sequence: CASRRGTGRTDTQYF. The chain links TRBV6-1 to TRBJ2-3; 8 nucleotides match TRBD1. This CDR3 region has 15 residues. The germline V gene has CDR1 MNHNS and CDR2 SASEGT. V shed 8 bases and J 1 base; nucleotides not matched to a gene: 8.

This sequence joins TRBV29-1 and TRBJ1-5, with D perhaps TRBD1 (5 bases). The CDR3 extends over 13 amino acids. Germline CDR1 SQVTM, CDR2 ANQGSEA. V lost 4 bases and J lost 6, with 13 bases in between. CDR3 DNA: TGCAGCGTTGGATCGGGGGTGGGTCAGCCCCAGCATTTT. Protein: CSVGSGVGQPQHF.

DNA of the CDR3: TGCGCCAGCAGGGTGCGGGATAACTCCTACGAGCAGTACTTC. It codes for CASRVRDNSYEQYF. The J gene is TRBJ2-5, the V gene TRBV5-1; maybe TRBD2 (6 bases). The J call may be wrong; the DNA end is better matched by TRBJ2-7. This CDR3 has 14 amino acids. Germline V gene data show CDR1 as SGHRS and CDR2 as YFSETQ.

This clone was picked up a small number of times. The gene calls are TRBV2 and TRBJ1-3, with D perhaps TRBD1 (6 bases). The CDR3 extends over 13 amino acids. Trimming took 6 bases from V and 2 from J, leaving 8 bases between them. The germline V gene encodes CDR1 SNHLY and CDR2 FYNNEI. As DNA, the CDR3 is TGTGCCAGCAGACAGGGTCCTGGAAACACCATATATTTT. It translates to CASRQGPGNTIYF.

The gene calls are TRBV5-4 and TRBJ1-1; D possibly corresponds to TRBD1 (5 bases). The length of the CDR3 is 13 residues. With 4 bases removed from V and 11 bases from J, the gap between germline ends came to 18 bases. Germline values: CDR1 SGHNT, CDR2 YYREEE (reference sequence). CDR3 loop: CASSRDFPVEAFF. The CDR3 DNA reads TGTGCCAGCAGCCGGGACTTCCCAGTGGAGGCTTTCTTT.

V and J are TRBV5-6 and TRBJ2-6; no reliable D call. The CDR3 contains 15 residues. V was shortened by 3 bases and J by 0 bases, with 7 bases between the two germline ends. Germline values: CDR1 SGHDT, CDR2 YYEEEE. CDR3 DNA sequence: TGTGCCAGCAGCTCGTTAATCTCTGGGGCCAACGTCCTGACTTTC. Protein: CASSSLISGANVLTF.

The chain employs TRBV4-2 and TRBJ2-2; 10 nucleotides align to TRBD2. Germline trimming cut 4 bases from V and 2 bases from J; bases unmatched to any gene: 1. There are 15 residues in the CDR3. Germline V CDR1 and CDR2: LGHNA, YNFKEQ. The CDR3 DNA is TGTGCCAGCAGCCCACTAGCGGGAAACACCGGGGAGCTGTTTTTT. This codes for CASSPLAGNTGELFF.

The chain has TRBV6-1 and TRBJ2-6; TRBD1 matches 7 bases. CDR1 is MNHNS and CDR2 is SASEGT in the germline V gene. The CDR3 is made up of 19 amino acids. Germline trimming cut 3 bases from V and 1 base from J; bases unmatched to any gene: 12. The CDR3 sequence is CASSDGLAGGTSGANVLTF. In DNA, the CDR3 is TGTGCCAGCAGTGATGGGTTGGCAGGGGGTACATCTGGGGCCAACGTCCTGACTTTC.

The chain couples TRBV29-1 to TRBJ1-2, with 9 bases fitting TRBD1. The CDR3 length is 13 residues. CDR1 and CDR2 (germline): SQVTM, ANQGSEA. Unmatched junction bases numbered 4, after V lost 4 bases and J lost 4 bases. The CDR3 DNA follows: TGCAGCGTTGTCAGGGGACAGGGCTATGGCTACACCTTC. Translating gives CSVVRGQGYGYTF.

V is TRBV9 and J is TRBJ2-5, with 9 positions matching TRBD1. The CDR3 runs to 15 residues. Germline V lookup: CDR1 SGDLS, CDR2 YYNGEE. J was trimmed by 5 bases and V by 6 bases; bases with no gene match: 11. The CDR3 DNA reads as TGTGCCAGCAACAGGGGGCCCCGTGGGGGGGAGACCCAGTACTTC. It yields the protein CASNRGPRGGETQYF.

The DNA for the CDR3 is TGTGCCAGCAGCCCCAGCGGACAGGGGGCCTATGGCTACACCTTC. It codes for CASSPSGQGAYGYTF. The chain is built from TRBV28 and TRBJ1-2; TRBD1 aligns across 11 bases. Trimming took 6 bases from V and 4 from J; bases not matched to a gene: 7. Germline V gene data show CDR1 as MDHEN and CDR2 as SYDVKM. This CDR3 region has 15 residues.